These T cell receptor beta chains were read from a single sample in a study of cytomegalovirus exposure and HLA in healthy donors. The repertoire was sequenced with immunoSEQ multiplex PCR; TCRdb's copy has only in-frame clones and lacks some. The data contain about 120,000 clones, approximately 80% of them seen just once; the ten biggest clones take up approximately 10%. The specimen sequenced was PBMCs. The receptors here all came from a man younger than 45 in good health and CMV-seropositive. Both conserved end residues are part of each CDR3. The order of the fields is D gene, J gene, V gene, clone size, CDR3 DNA, CDR3 protein. D genes are given only for firm matches. Some rows have no size entry. The others give once, few or many, or a class for an expanded clone.

>NA|TRBJ2-2|TRBV7-8|NA
TGTGCCAGCAGCTTAGCGGGCCGTACGACCGGGGAGCTGTTTTTT
CASSLAGRTTGELFF
>TRBD2|TRBJ2-7|TRBV27|NA
TGTGCCAGCAGTTTACGACTAGCGGGAGGGCCCTACGAGCAGTACTTC
CASSLRLAGGPYEQYF
>TRBD1|TRBJ2-7|TRBV19|NA
TGTGCCAGTAGTGACACCGGGACAGGGTTCGAGCAGTACTTC
CASSDTGTGFEQYF
>TRBD2|TRBJ2-3|TRBV25-1|few
TGTGCCAGCAGTCTGCTAGCGGGAGAAACAGATACGCAGTATTTT
CASSLLAGETDTQYF
>TRBD1|TRBJ1-2|TRBV4-1|NA
TGCGCCAGCAGCCACGGACAGGGCGATGGCTACACCTTC
CASSHGQGDGYTF
>NA|TRBJ1-5|TRBV2|NA
TGTGCCAGCAGTAAGGCTCTAGCACAGCCCCAGCATTTT
CASSKALAQPQHF
>NA|TRBJ1-2|TRBV4-1|NA
TGCGCCAGCAGCCAAACAGACGAAGCTAACTATGGCTACACCTTC
CASSQTDEANYGYTF
>TRBD1|TRBJ2-1|TRBV7-9|NA
TGTGCCAGCAGCTCTCTCGCCGGGACAGCCTACAATGAGCAGTTCTTC
CASSSLAGTAYNEQFF
>TRBD2|TRBJ2-1|TRBV7-8|NA
TGTGCCAGCAGCTTGGAGACTAGCGGGAGTGATGAGCAGTTCTTC
CASSLETSGSDEQFF
>TRBD1|TRBJ2-2|TRBV10-3|NA
TGTGCCACCCACGCCGCGGGCGCAGGGGGCGGCACCGGGGAGCTGTTTTTT
CATHAAGAGGGTGELFF